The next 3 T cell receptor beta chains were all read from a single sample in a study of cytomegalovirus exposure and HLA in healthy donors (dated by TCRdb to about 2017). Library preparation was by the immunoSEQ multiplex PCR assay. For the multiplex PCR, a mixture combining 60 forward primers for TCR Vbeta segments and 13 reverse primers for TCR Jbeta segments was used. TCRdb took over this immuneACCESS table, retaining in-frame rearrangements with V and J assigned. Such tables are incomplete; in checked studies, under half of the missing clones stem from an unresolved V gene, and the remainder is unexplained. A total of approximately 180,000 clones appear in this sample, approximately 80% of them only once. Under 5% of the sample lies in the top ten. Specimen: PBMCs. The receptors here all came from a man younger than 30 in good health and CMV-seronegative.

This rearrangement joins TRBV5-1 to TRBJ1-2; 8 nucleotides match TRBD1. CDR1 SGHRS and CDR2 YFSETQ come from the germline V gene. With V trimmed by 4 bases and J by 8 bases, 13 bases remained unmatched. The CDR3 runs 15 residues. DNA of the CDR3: TGCGCCAGCAGCCCGGCAACAGGGGGGGAGGAAGGCTACACCTTC. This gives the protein CASSPATGGEEGYTF.

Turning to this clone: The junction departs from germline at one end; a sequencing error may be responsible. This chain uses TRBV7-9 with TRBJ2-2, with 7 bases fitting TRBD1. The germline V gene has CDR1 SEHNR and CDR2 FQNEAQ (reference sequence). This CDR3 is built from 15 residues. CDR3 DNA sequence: TGTTCCAGCAGCCAGGGACAGACGGACACCGGGGAGCTGTTTTTT. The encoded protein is CSSSQGQTDTGELFF.

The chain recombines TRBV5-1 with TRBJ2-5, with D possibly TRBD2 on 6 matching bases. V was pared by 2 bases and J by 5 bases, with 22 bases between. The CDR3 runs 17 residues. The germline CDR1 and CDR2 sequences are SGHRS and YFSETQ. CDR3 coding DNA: TGCGCCAGCAGCTTTTACCCTTTGGCGGGGATCCCGGAGACCCAGTACTTC. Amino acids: CASSFYPLAGIPETQYF.